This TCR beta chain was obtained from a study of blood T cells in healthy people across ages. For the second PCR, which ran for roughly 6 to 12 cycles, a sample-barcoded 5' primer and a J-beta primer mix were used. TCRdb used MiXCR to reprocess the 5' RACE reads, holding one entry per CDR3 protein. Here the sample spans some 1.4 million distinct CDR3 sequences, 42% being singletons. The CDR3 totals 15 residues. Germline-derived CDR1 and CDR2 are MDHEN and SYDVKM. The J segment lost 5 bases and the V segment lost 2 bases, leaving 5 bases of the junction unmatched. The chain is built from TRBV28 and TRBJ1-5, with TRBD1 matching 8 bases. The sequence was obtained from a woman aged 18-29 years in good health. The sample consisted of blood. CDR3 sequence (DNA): TGTGCCAGCAGTTTAGGGACAGGCATTTATCAGCCCCAGCATTTT. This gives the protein CASSLGTGIYQPQHF.